What follows are 16 T cell receptor beta chains derived from one specimen sequenced in a study of T cell changes during pregnancy in multiple sclerosis. This table comes from immunoSEQ multiplex PCR, and its TCRdb copy is limited to in-frame clones, with some not included. The data contain over 50,000 clones, approximately 90% of them singletons. Specimen: peripheral blood, collected in the first trimester of pregnancy. The receptors were sampled from a female donor in good health, enrolled as a control in a pregnancy study.

The gene calls are TRBV19 and TRBJ2-4, with D tentatively TRBD2 (7 bases). The V gene's germline CDR1 is LNHDA and CDR2 SQIVND (reference sequence). This CDR3 comprises 18 residues. Trimming removed 2 bases from V and 1 base from J, with 18 bases in between. The CDR3 loop reads CASSISPGGLRAKNIQYF. The CDR3 coding sequence is TGTGCCAGTAGTATATCCCCCGGGGGGCTGCGCGCCAAAAACATTCAGTACTTC.

V and J are TRBV5-8 and TRBJ2-7, with 8 bases fitting TRBD2. The CDR3 runs to 17 residues. The J segment lost 2 bases and the V segment lost 0 bases, leaving 10 bases of the junction unmatched. Per the germline V gene, CDR1 is SGHTS and CDR2 is YDEGEE. This CDR3 reads CASSLARRGGIAYEQYF. In DNA, the CDR3 is TGTGCCAGCAGCTTGGCGCGTCGGGGGGGGATAGCCTACGAGCAGTACTTC.

The genes are TRBV5-4 and TRBJ1-5; D may be TRBD1 (5 bases). The germline gives CDR1 SGHNT, CDR2 YYREEE (reference sequence). V dropped 0 bases and J dropped 3 bases, with 10 bases sitting between them. There are 15 residues in the CDR3. DNA for the CDR3: TGTGCCAGCAGCTTGGGAGGGGACTTCAATCAGCCCCAGCATTTT. Its protein product is CASSLGGDFNQPQHF.

CDR3 in amino acids: CASSAEGRTGNTIYF. CDR3 coding DNA: TGTGCCAGCAGCGCAGAAGGGAGAACTGGAAACACCATATATTTT. This chain joins TRBV9 and TRBJ1-3; D is ambiguous. V was trimmed by 3 bases and J by 2 bases, leaving 12 bases between them. CDR1 and CDR2 from the germline V gene are SGDLS and YYNGEE. The CDR3 contains 15 residues.

The chain couples TRBV5-5 to TRBJ1-1; no clear D. Germline-derived CDR1 and CDR2 are SGHKS and YYEKEE (reference sequence). Trimming shortened V by 0 bases and J by 0 bases, and 6 bases separated the two germline ends. The CDR3 length is 14 residues. The CDR3 protein is CASSLDPMNTEAFF. DNA of the CDR3: TGTGCCAGCAGCTTGGATCCCATGAACACTGAAGCTTTCTTT.

J is TRBJ2-1 and V is TRBV5-4; D possibly corresponds to TRBD2 (5 bases). Germline values: CDR1 SGHNT, CDR2 YYREEE (reference sequence). The CDR3 is 15 amino acids. The ends were cut back, 1 base at V and 7 bases at J, with 15 bases in the middle. CDR3 nucleotides: TGTGCCAGCAGCTTGAAACGGGAATTGTGGAATGAGCAGTTCTTC. As protein: CASSLKRELWNEQFF.

This chain uses TRBV4-3 with TRBJ1-6, with no clear D. Germline V lookup: CDR1 LGHNA, CDR2 YSLEER. Trimming took 0 bases from V and 10 from J, leaving 7 bases between them. This CDR3 has 13 residues. CDR3 loop: CASSQDPESPLHF. CDR3 bases: TGCGCCAGCAGCCAAGATCCTGAGTCACCCCTCCACTTT.

The genes are TRBV19 and TRBJ2-5; 7 nucleotides agree with TRBD1. Germline V gene lookup returns CDR1 LNHDA and CDR2 SQIVND (reference sequence). The CDR3 is 15 amino acids. V gave up 4 bases and J gave up 4 bases; unmatched junction bases: 9. CDR3 sequence: CASSTEDRVGETQYF. The CDR3 nucleotides are TGTGCCAGTAGTACCGAAGACAGGGTGGGAGAGACCCAGTACTTC. The full variable domain, rest sourced from reference TRBV19 and TRBJ2-5, is DGGITQSPKYLFRKEGQNVTLSCEQNLNHDAMYWYRQDPGQGLRLIYYSQIVNDFQKGDIAEGYSVSREKKESFPLTVTSAQKNPTAFYLCASSTEDRVGETQYFGPGTRLLVL.

The chain has TRBV18 and TRBJ1-2; D is unresolved. V was clipped by 0 bases and J by 6 bases, with 11 bases between them. Germline V lookup: CDR1 KGHSH, CDR2 LQKENI. This CDR3 is built from 14 residues. The CDR3 bases are TGTGCCAGCTCACCACCTTTATTTTCGGATGGCTACACCTTC. Amino acids: CASSPPLFSDGYTF.

The CDR3 DNA reads as TGTGCCAGCAGCCCTAACACTGACAGGGGGAGTGGCTACACCTTC. It yields the protein CASSPNTDRGSGYTF. This chain uses TRBV5-4 with TRBJ1-2; 9 bases fit TRBD1. This CDR3 region has 15 residues. The J segment lost 7 bases and the V segment lost 4 bases, leaving 11 bases of the junction unmatched. From germline, CDR1 is SGHNT and CDR2 YYREEE (reference sequence).

V and J are TRBV27 and TRBJ1-4, with D uncertain. V was shortened by 5 bases and J by 5 bases, with 6 bases between the two germline ends. The CDR3 consists of 12 residues. Germline-derived CDR1 and CDR2 are MNHEY and SMNVEV (reference sequence). CDR3 nucleotides: TGTGCCAGCAGTCCCCCAAATGAAAAACTGTTTTTT. This sequence encodes CASSPPNEKLFF.

This sequence joins TRBV5-5 and TRBJ1-3; D remains unclear. In germline, CDR1 is SGHKS, CDR2 YYEKEE (reference sequence). The CDR3 extends over 17 amino acids. Trimming pared 0 bases from V and 0 bases from J, leaving 13 bases between. DNA of the CDR3: TGTGCCAGCAGCTTGGGGCGACTCGATTCCTCTGGAAACACCATATATTTT. Protein: CASSLGRLDSSGNTIYF.

The chain has TRBV5-1 and TRBJ1-5; D remains ambiguous. Trimming took 0 bases from V and 7 from J, leaving 14 bases between them. The CDR3 sequence is 15 residues long. The germline CDR1 and CDR2 sequences are SGHRS and YFSETQ. CDR3 loop: CASSLEAVDGQPQHF. DNA of the CDR3: TGCGCCAGCAGCTTGGAGGCGGTTGACGGACAGCCCCAGCATTTT.

The chain is built from TRBV21-1 and TRBJ1-4; the tabulated D call, TRBD1, remains unverified against the DNA. TRBV21-1 has pseudogene status. The CDR3 runs to 14 residues. The DNA for the CDR3 is TGTGCCAGCAGCGGCCTAGGCAGGGATGAAAAACTGTTTTTT. Its protein is CASSGLGRDEKLFF.

The chain links TRBV7-2 to TRBJ1-2; TRBD1 agrees at 10 bases. From germline, CDR1 is SGHTA and CDR2 FQGNSA. The V gene end was trimmed by 4 bases and the J gene end by 3 bases; junction bases not matched to a gene: 5. The CDR3 length is 15 residues. The CDR3 loop is CASSSWDRGDYGYTF. CDR3 coding DNA: TGTGCCAGCAGCTCGTGGGACAGGGGAGACTATGGCTACACCTTC.

This sequence joins TRBV6-1 and TRBJ2-7; D call uncertain. CDR3 size: 13 residues. V shed 2 bases and J shed 9 bases, with 14 bases lying between them. The germline V gene encodes CDR1 MNHNS and CDR2 SASEGT. In DNA, the CDR3 is TGTGCCAGCAGTGAACATGGCCCTGCAGGGCAGTACTTC. This gives the protein CASSEHGPAGQYF.